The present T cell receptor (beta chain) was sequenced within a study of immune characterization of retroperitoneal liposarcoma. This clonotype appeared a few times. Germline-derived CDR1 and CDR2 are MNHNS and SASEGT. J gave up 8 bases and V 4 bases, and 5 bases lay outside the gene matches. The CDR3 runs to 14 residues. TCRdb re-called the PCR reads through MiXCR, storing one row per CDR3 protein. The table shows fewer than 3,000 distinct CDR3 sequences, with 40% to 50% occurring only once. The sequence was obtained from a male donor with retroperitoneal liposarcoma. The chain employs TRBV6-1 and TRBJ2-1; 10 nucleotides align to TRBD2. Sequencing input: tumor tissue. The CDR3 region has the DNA TGTGCCAGCAGTGGGCTAGCGGGAGTACATGAGCAGTTCTTC. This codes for CASSGLAGVHEQFF.